This TCR beta chain was retrieved from a study of T cell responses to AZD1222 COVID-19 vaccine. Germline loops: CDR1 WSHSY, CDR2 SAAADI. This CDR3 is built from 13 residues. V was cut by 8 bases and J by 3 bases, with 11 bases left in between. In regard to this clone: Its antigen is currently unknown.

Clones were sequenced by immunoSEQ multiplex PCR, and TCRdb holds only the in-frame ones, with some missing. The sample lists more than 110,000 clones, about 86% occurring once. Whole-study findings and limits: Only after the peak T cell response were repertoires sampled. Researchers report vaccine-associated CD4 TCRs spanning spike, with dominance at 160-218 and 743-854. Females outnumbered males among donors, who were mostly white British; clonal diversity was possibly underestimated.

The sequenced sample was peripheral blood, obtained on day 0 of AZD1222 vaccination. The sequence came from an adult in good health. The chain uses TRBV10-2 and TRBJ2-1; D is undetermined. This CDR3 reads CASSRNLYNEQFF. The CDR3 region has the DNA TGCGCCAGCTCCAGGAACCTCTACAATGAGCAGTTCTTC.